The sample holds many counts of the clone carrying this T cell receptor (beta chain). Antigen: not known. This sample was taken from a study of T cells after yellow fever vaccination. About the study: Those fractions that held only low numbers of cells were prepared using the SMART-Seq v4 Ultra Low Input RNA kit.

CDR3 length: 14 residues. V lost 0 bases, J lost 4 bases, and 0 bases stayed unmatched. CDR1 SGHRS and CDR2 YFSETQ come from the germline V gene. TCRdb re-called the 5' RACE reads through MiXCR, storing one row per CDR3 protein. The table records 150,000 or so distinct CDR3 sequences, about 6.9% of them present only once. Overall study results and limits: Although the secondary response was weaker, it peaked faster, at day 5 versus 15.

The input for sequencing was CD4+ T cells sorted from PBMCs, taken 10 days after the yellow fever booster vaccination. This chain connects TRBV5-1 to TRBJ2-1, with 8 positions matching TRBD1. The sequence came from a man younger than 45 who received the YFV17D yellow fever vaccine. Here the CDR3 DNA reads TGCGCCAGCAGCTTGGGGGACAGGTACAATGAGCAGTTCTTC. Its translation: CASSLGDRYNEQFF. The whole variable domain, remainder taken from reference TRBV5-1 and TRBJ2-1, is KAGVTQTPRYLIKTRGQQVTLSCSPISGHRSVSWYQQTPGQGLQFLFEYFSETQRNKGNFPGRFSGRQFSNSRSEMNVSTLELGDSALYLCASSLGDRYNEQFFGPGTRLTVL.